This TCR beta chain comes out of a study of T-cell reconstitution after alpha-beta-depleted transplantation in children. General study points: Among T cells one year after transplant, newly produced cells accounted for most counts and diversity.

This clonotype was seen only a few times. Antigen: not known. Unique molecular identifiers tagged the TCRbeta library. One entry per CDR3 protein, called by TCRdb with MiXCR from the PCR reads. The repertoire includes about a million distinct CDR3 sequences, about 29% of them detected once, and 28% sits in the top ten. The CDR3 has 15 amino acids. Looked up from germline, CDR1 is DFQATT and CDR2 is SNEGSKA (reference sequence). V was clipped by 1 base and J by 7 bases, with 18 bases between them. This sample comprised PBMCs, mostly from graft donor cells, obtained 360 days after TCRalphabeta/CD19-depleted stem cell transplant. V gene TRBV20-1 combines with J gene TRBJ2-3; D is tentatively TRBD1 or TRBD2 (5 bases each). This TCR came from a boy in the first two years of life who had a stem cell transplant for SCID, so the T cells may come from the graft donor. CDR3 bases: TGCAGTGCTAGAGTAAGGCAGGGACGGTCATATACGCAGTATTTT. The encoded protein is CSARVRQGRSYTQYF.